Listed here are 14 T cell receptor beta chains from one sample, sequenced in a study of blood T cell repertoires in COVID-19. Using immunoSEQ multiplex PCR, the repertoire was profiled, and TCRdb retains in-frame clones only, with some absent. The sample lists some 75,000 clones, 65% to 85% occurring once. Sequencing was carried out using peripheral blood. The receptors originated from a man in his fifties with COVID-19, enrolled during active disease.

The chain has TRBV29-1 and TRBJ2-2; TRBD2 agrees at 7 bases. Germline CDR1 SQVTM, CDR2 ANQGSEA. Trimming at V came to 7 bases and at J to 5 bases, leaving 10 bases not matched to a gene. This CDR3 is built from 14 residues. This chain's CDR3 is CSGSRGGGTGELFF. The CDR3 coding sequence is TGCAGCGGATCCCGTGGGGGGGGGACCGGGGAGCTGTTTTTT.

This clone showed up just a few times. This sequence joins TRBV6-1 and TRBJ2-2; D might be TRBD2 (6 bases). Germline V gives CDR1 MNHNS, CDR2 SASEGT. The CDR3 runs to 15 residues. V lost 3 bases and J lost 1, with 9 bases in between. CDR3 nucleotide sequence: TGTGCCAGCAGTGAGTTTAGCGGGAACACCGGGGAGCTGTTTTTT. This gives the protein CASSEFSGNTGELFF.

CDR3 nucleotide sequence: TGTGCCAGCAGCCAAATGGGTAGCGGGCACAAAAACATTCAGTACTTC. This codes for CASSQMGSGHKNIQYF. The chain links TRBV3-1 (or the pseudogene TRBV3-2) to TRBJ2-4, with 7 bases identical to TRBD2. Germline CDR1 and CDR2: LGHDT and YNNKEL (reference sequence). This CDR3 region has 16 residues. The V segment lost 2 bases and the J segment 3 bases; nucleotides outside the gene matches: 7.

The rearrangement uses TRBV30 and TRBJ2-1; TRBD2 matches 13 bases. This CDR3 has 19 amino acids. Germline trimming cut 2 bases from V and 7 bases from J; bases unmatched to any gene: 17. CDR1 is GTSNPN and CDR2 is SVGIG in the germline V gene (reference sequence). The CDR3 reads CAWSFNVSPGLAGTNEQFF. In nucleotides, the CDR3 is TGTGCCTGGAGTTTCAACGTGAGCCCGGGACTAGCGGGAACAAATGAGCAGTTCTTC.

The chain recombines TRBV7-2 with TRBJ2-2, with D tentatively TRBD1 (6 bases). There are 16 residues in the CDR3. V was clipped by 4 bases and J by 5 bases, with 17 bases between them. Per germline, CDR1 SGHTA and CDR2 FQGNSA. The CDR3 loop reads CASSSYQGNGTGELFF. CDR3 DNA: TGTGCCAGCAGCTCCTATCAGGGGAACGGGACCGGGGAGCTGTTTTTT.

The J gene is TRBJ2-4, the V gene TRBV4-3; weak D call: TRBD1 (6 bases). V lost 1 base to trimming and J lost 4 bases, with 8 bases between them. The germline V gene encodes CDR1 LGHNA and CDR2 YSLEER. CDR3 size: 14 residues. The CDR3 region is CASSQVGGKNIQYF. The CDR3 DNA sequence: TGCGCCAGCAGCCAAGTAGGGGGAAAAAACATTCAGTACTTC.

This rearrangement joins TRBV18 to TRBJ1-6; tentatively, D is TRBD1 (5 bases). V was trimmed by 1 base and J by 10 bases, leaving 26 bases between them. The CDR3 contains 19 residues. In germline, CDR1 is KGHSH, CDR2 LQKENI. The CDR3, as DNA: TGTGCCAGCTCACCACAGGGTTCAGGACAAGCCCGTTTAGGATCACCCCTCCACTTT. Translating gives CASSPQGSGQARLGSPLHF.

The chain is built from TRBV7-2 and TRBJ2-7; 12 bases line up with TRBD1. Germline values: CDR1 SGHTA, CDR2 FQGNSA. This CDR3 has 15 residues. V trimming: 5 bases; J trimming: 5 bases; junction bases outside the gene matches: 7. This chain's CDR3 is CASSLMGQGANEQYF. The CDR3 nucleotides are TGTGCCAGCAGCCTGATGGGACAGGGGGCCAACGAGCAGTACTTC.

This clone is a singleton in its sample. The chain has TRBV7-9 and TRBJ1-2, with D tentatively TRBD1 (6 bases). Per germline, CDR1 SEHNR and CDR2 FQNEAQ (reference sequence). Trimming took off 2 bases at V and 0 bases at J, with 13 bases between the two ends. The CDR3 is 16 amino acids. The CDR3 region has the DNA TGTGCCAGCAGCTTAAGGGGGGGCTCCTCTAACTATGGCTACACCTTC. Protein product: CASSLRGGSSNYGYTF.

The CDR3 sequence: CASSSNTDTQYF. CDR3 nucleotides: TGTGCCAGCAGCTCTAACACAGATACGCAGTATTTT. The V and J genes are TRBV12-3 or TRBV12-4 and TRBJ2-3; D remains ambiguous. With 6 bases removed from V and 2 bases from J, the gap between germline ends came to 6 bases. The CDR3 sequence is 12 residues long.

The chain joins TRBV7-2 to TRBJ1-2; TRBD1 might be the D (6 bases). Germline values: CDR1 SGHTA, CDR2 FQGNSA. With 2 bases removed from V and 4 bases from J, the gap between germline ends came to 14 bases. CDR3 length equals 15 residues. DNA for the CDR3: TGTGCCAGCAGCTTAACCCCTGCCAGGGGCTATGGCTACACCTTC. It is translated as CASSLTPARGYGYTF.

The V call is TRBV19, the J call TRBJ2-3; TRBD2 agrees at 11 bases. CDR1 LNHDA and CDR2 SQIVND come from the germline V gene (reference sequence). The CDR3 is made up of 18 amino acids. The V and J ends lost 5 bases and 0 bases, in that order; junction bases with no gene match: 10. The CDR3 DNA follows: TGTGCCAGTAGTGGGGCACTAGCGGGAGCCCCTAGCACAGATACGCAGTATTTT. This gives the protein CASSGALAGAPSTDTQYF.

The CDR3 is CASSSLQGTGAGNTIYF. CDR3 in DNA: TGTGCCAGCAGCTCACTTCAGGGGACAGGGGCTGGAAACACCATATATTTT. The genes are TRBV7-6 and TRBJ1-3; 10 bases are shared with TRBD1. Trimming took 4 bases from V and 2 from J; bases not matched to a gene: 8. The CDR3 is 17 residues long. In germline, CDR1 is SGHVS, CDR2 FNYEAQ. The whole variable domain, remainder taken from reference TRBV7-6 and TRBJ1-3, is GAGVSQSPRYKVTKRGQDVALRCDPISGHVSLYWYRQALGQGPEFLTYFNYEAQQDKSGLPNDRFSAERPEGSISTLTIQRTEQRDSAMYRCASSSLQGTGAGNTIYFGEGSWLTVV.

The chain carries TRBV30 and TRBJ2-7, with D tentatively TRBD2 (6 bases). The CDR3 spans 14 residues. Germline-derived CDR1 and CDR2 are GTSNPN and SVGIG (reference sequence). The V gene lost 0 bases and the J gene lost 1 base, with 10 bases spanning the gap. CDR3 DNA: TGTGCCTGGAGTGTCCCGGGACTGTCCTACGAGCAGTACTTC. Protein sequence: CAWSVPGLSYEQYF. Filled out from reference TRBV30 and TRBJ2-7, the complete variable domain reads SQTIHQWPATLVQPVGSPLSLECTVEGTSNPNLYWYRQAAGRGLQLLFYSVGIGQISSEVPQNLSASRPQDRQFILSSKKLLLSDSGFYLCAWSVPGLSYEQYFGPGTRLTVT.